These 15 T cell receptor beta chains were sequenced from one sample in a study of T cells after yellow fever vaccination. TCRdb re-derived calls from the 5' RACE reads in MiXCR, one entry per CDR3 protein. The profile shows hundreds of thousands of distinct CDR3 sequences, 15% to 20% of them singletons. Sequences were derived from PBMCs, sampled 15 days after the yellow fever booster vaccination. These TCRs come from a man aged 25-45 years who received the YFV17D yellow fever vaccine.

The chain links TRBV7-2 to TRBJ2-1; the D gene is possibly TRBD2 (6 bases). V lost 5 bases and J lost 5, with 19 bases in between. Per the germline V gene, CDR1 is SGHTA and CDR2 is FQGNSA. This CDR3 is 16 amino acids long. CDR3 DNA: TGTGCCAGCAGCATAAGGCGGCTAGCGCTGAACAATGAGCAGTTCTTC. It encodes CASSIRRLALNNEQFF.

This chain links TRBV14 with TRBJ2-7; D is perhaps TRBD1 (5 bases). CDR3 length: 14 amino acids. Germline V lookup: CDR1 SGHDN, CDR2 FVKESK. V lost 1 base, J lost 3 bases, and 10 bases lay in between. This CDR3 reads CASSQADTVYEQYF. As DNA, the CDR3 is TGTGCCAGCAGCCAAGCGGACACGGTCTACGAGCAGTACTTC.

The rearrangement joins TRBV7-8 to TRBJ2-7; D not resolved. V was pared by 6 bases and J by 2 bases, with 11 bases between. This CDR3 comprises 13 residues. In germline, CDR1 is SGHVS, CDR2 FQNEAQ. Here the CDR3 DNA reads TGTGCCAGCAGGGGGATATCACCCTACGAGCAGTACTTC. Translation: CASRGISPYEQYF.

Many counts were recorded for this clonotype. J is TRBJ2-1 and V is TRBV5-1; a possible D gene is TRBD2 (6 bases). CDR3 length: 15 residues. Trimming shortened V by 0 bases and J by 5 bases, and 12 bases separated the two germline ends. Looked up from germline, CDR1 is SGHRS and CDR2 is YFSETQ. CDR3 bases: TGCGCCAGCAGCTTGGTCCCGGGACTCCACAATGAGCAGTTCTTC. Translation gives CASSLVPGLHNEQFF.

This clonotype has a handful of counts. The V call is TRBV29-1, the J call TRBJ2-3, with a weak D call TRBD1 (5 bases). The germline V and J ends were trimmed by 4 bases and 6 bases, with 8 bases remaining between them. The CDR3 has 11 amino acids. Germline V gene data show CDR1 as SQVTM and CDR2 as ANQGSEA. The CDR3 DNA follows: TGCAGCGTTGTTGGGGCGGATACGCAGTATTTT. Its protein is CSVVGADTQYF.

The chain joins TRBV5-1 to TRBJ2-2, with 7 bases lining up with TRBD2. The CDR3 has 15 residues. V was clipped by 4 bases and J by 4 bases; unmatched bases: 7. Germline CDR1 is SGHRS and CDR2 is YFSETQ. The CDR3 coding sequence is TGCGCCAGCAGCCCGGGCAGCGGGACCACCGGGGAGCTGTTTTTT. It translates to CASSPGSGTTGELFF. Full variable domain (remainder filled in from reference TRBV5-1 and TRBJ2-2): KAGVTQTPRYLIKTRGQQVTLSCSPISGHRSVSWYQQTPGQGLQFLFEYFSETQRNKGNFPGRFSGRQFSNSRSEMNVSTLELGDSALYLCASSPGSGTTGELFFGEGSRLTVL.

This chain connects TRBV6-1 to TRBJ1-4; no definite D call. Germline CDR1 reads MNHNS; CDR2 reads SASEGT. This CDR3 comprises 13 residues. The ends were cut back, 6 bases at V and 5 bases at J, with 10 bases in the middle. In DNA form, the CDR3 reads TGTGCCAGCAGGCTACAGATGAATGAAAAACTGTTTTTT. Translated, it gives CASRLQMNEKLFF.

The genes are TRBV7-9 and TRBJ1-5; D is uncertain. Germline V lookup: CDR1 SEHNR, CDR2 FQNEAQ (reference sequence). The germline V and J ends were trimmed by 1 base and 5 bases, with 9 bases remaining between them. The CDR3 covers 14 residues. The CDR3 bases are TGTGCCAGCAGCTTAGTGGGCAATTATCAGCCCCAGCATTTT. Translating it yields CASSLVGNYQPQHF.

The CDR3 protein is CASSPAGGSSYNSPLHF. CDR3 nucleotide sequence: TGCGCCAGCAGCCCTGCAGGAGGGAGCTCCTATAATTCACCCCTCCACTTT. The rearrangement uses TRBV5-1 and TRBJ1-6; D is unclear. This CDR3 is built from 17 residues. V lost 4 bases and J 0 bases, leaving 14 bases between the germline ends. Germline V gene sequence: CDR1 SGHRS, CDR2 YFSETQ.

V is TRBV20-1 and J is TRBJ2-2, with 16 bases matching TRBD2. The CDR3 is 18 amino acids. The germline V gene has CDR1 DFQATT and CDR2 SNEGSKA (reference sequence). J gave up 1 base and V 3 bases, and 5 bases lay outside the gene matches. For the CDR3, the DNA is TGCAGTGCTAGGGGACTAGCGGGAGGGAATTTGAACACCGGGGAGCTGTTTTTT. Its translation: CSARGLAGGNLNTGELFF.

This clonotype has a handful of counts. The chain recombines TRBV6-6 with TRBJ1-5; D gene uncertain. The ends were cut back, 2 bases at V and 5 bases at J, with 1 base in the middle. CDR3 size: 11 residues. The germline V gene encodes CDR1 MNHNY and CDR2 SVGAGI (reference sequence). CDR3 residues: CASSYDQPQHF. The CDR3 nucleotides read TGTGCCAGCAGTTACGATCAGCCCCAGCATTTT.

This clonotype was counted a few times. The chain is built from TRBV6-1 and TRBJ2-7; either TRBD1 or TRBD2 may supply D (5 bases each). Deletions cut 5 bases from V and 4 bases from J, with 12 bases between. Germline V gives CDR1 MNHNS, CDR2 SASEGT. CDR3 length: 13 amino acids. CDR3 amino acids: CASSRDQGYEQYF. For the CDR3, the DNA is TGTGCCAGCAGTCGGGACCAGGGTTACGAGCAGTACTTC.

This clonotype showed up just a few times. V gene TRBV4-3 combines with J gene TRBJ2-7, with D possibly matching TRBD2 (5 bases). Germline CDR1 reads LGHNA; CDR2 reads YSLEER. Trimming took off 4 bases at V and 5 bases at J, with 15 bases between the two ends. The CDR3 spans 14 residues. The CDR3 reads CASSLRREPHEQYF. Written as DNA, the CDR3 is TGCGCCAGCAGCCTCCGTAGGGAGCCGCACGAGCAGTACTTC.

This clonotype came up many times. This sequence joins TRBV3-1 and TRBJ2-7; 8 bases line up with TRBD1. There are 15 residues in the CDR3. Germline trimming cut 6 bases from V and 3 bases from J; bases unmatched to any gene: 10. CDR1 LGHDT and CDR2 YNNKEL come from the germline V gene (reference sequence). Here the CDR3 reads CASSPPRGRNYEQYF. In DNA, the CDR3 is TGTGCCAGCAGTCCCCCCAGGGGGCGCAACTACGAGCAGTACTTC.

The sample holds a few counts of this clonotype. J is TRBJ2-3 and V is TRBV29-1; TRBD2 matches 9 bases. The V and J ends lost 7 bases and 6 bases, in that order; junction bases with no gene match: 14. CDR3 size: 15 residues. The V gene's germline CDR1 is SQVTM and CDR2 ANQGSEA. CDR3 nucleotides: TGCAGCGCTGTCCGGAGTAGCGGGAGTGGGGATACGCAGTATTTT. This encodes CSAVRSSGSGDTQYF.